These T cell receptor beta chains were read from a single sample in a study of T cells expressing NK-cell markers. After re-calling the 5' RACE reads, TCRdb lists one entry per CDR3 protein, DNA absent. The sample table sets out about 430,000 distinct CDR3 sequences. Sample: blood T cells: a sorted CD56 or NKG2C T cell subset, CD4+ or CD8+ T cells, or bulk PBMC T cells (not recorded which). These receptors were taken from a woman aged 45 to 65 in good health. CDR3s include the opening cysteine and the closing phenylalanine or tryptophan. The order of the fields is CDR3 protein, J gene, V gene.

CSVTGQGQETQYF	TRBJ2-5	TRBV29-1
CASSIGTKNTEAFF	TRBJ1-1	TRBV19
CATSVLAGGPADTQYF	TRBJ2-3	TRBV12-3/TRBV12-4
CASSSGTGGTDEQYF	TRBJ2-7	TRBV12-3/TRBV12-4
CASSLVTGVDSGANVLTF	TRBJ2-6	TRBV5-1
CASSVDPRATDTQYF	TRBJ2-3	TRBV6-1
CASSPRNDRYNTGELFF	TRBJ2-2	TRBV18
CASSSVGPDSPLHF	TRBJ1-6	TRBV6-6
CASSFWDFNTGELFF	TRBJ2-2	TRBV7-9
CASSFKRREVDEQFF	TRBJ2-1	TRBV5-1
CASKDFQAKNIQYF	TRBJ2-4	TRBV5-5
CSVESRIGYNEQFF	TRBJ2-1	TRBV29-1
CASRSTDRLAAKSNEQFF	TRBJ2-1	TRBV5-6
CASSPPRGYVEQFF	TRBJ2-1	TRBV12-3/TRBV12-4
CASSLNQRRETQYF	TRBJ2-5	TRBV11-3
CSAKPGQRHYGYTF	TRBJ1-2	TRBV20-1
CAVRGSTNEKLFF	TRBJ1-4	TRBV6-5
CASHSGTDTQYF	TRBJ2-3	TRBV6-5
CASSELGEIGELFF	TRBJ2-2	TRBV5-1
CASSPGSRHINTEAFF	TRBJ1-1	TRBV5-1
CASSLGGPGLTDTQYF	TRBJ2-3	TRBV5-1
CAIRDLNTGELFF	TRBJ2-2	TRBV10-3
CASRLAGGPLGEQFF	TRBJ2-1	TRBV6-2/TRBV6-3
CASMRTGAYGYTF	TRBJ1-2	TRBV27
CASSVHGTDQETQYF	TRBJ2-5	TRBV6-1
CATSRSSTSGSSYNEQFF	TRBJ2-1	TRBV15
CASSQDIRVIGAYEQYF	TRBJ2-7	TRBV4-1
CASSLRSGRLGETQYF	TRBJ2-5	TRBV7-9
CASSLRRANYGYTF	TRBJ1-2	TRBV12-3/TRBV12-4
CASSLLALGPISYEQFF	TRBJ2-1	TRBV7-2
CAWTGAREAFF	TRBJ1-1	TRBV30
CASSEMAGGLGAYNEQFF	TRBJ2-1	TRBV6-1
CASSLRVTGHTEAFF	TRBJ1-1	TRBV5-1
CSSTSGLEQYF	TRBJ2-7	TRBV29-1
CSVEVSGGQPQHF	TRBJ1-5	TRBV29-1
CASIGGTGPQHF	TRBJ1-5	TRBV12-3/TRBV12-4
CASSLGGQQQETQYF	TRBJ2-5	TRBV9
CASSQDQGTLQYF	TRBJ2-3	TRBV3-1
CASSLTENQPQHF	TRBJ1-5	TRBV12-3/TRBV12-4
CAWPFRDRESRELFF	TRBJ2-2	TRBV30
CASSLEVGTVQYF	TRBJ2-7	TRBV27
CARAVRGTYEQYF	TRBJ2-7	TRBV7-4
CASSYRRAQETQYF	TRBJ2-5	TRBV12-3/TRBV12-4
CASSPNRAGELFF	TRBJ2-2	TRBV18
CASSSWGRAGNQPQHF	TRBJ1-5	TRBV5-6
CASSQDKGGFHNEQFF	TRBJ2-1	TRBV14
CASSLPIPGLAYNEQFF	TRBJ2-1	TRBV19
CASSQYRGSGKNIQYF	TRBJ2-4	TRBV5-1
CSVVGQGNGYTF	TRBJ1-2	TRBV29-1
CSARDFQTSGADTQYF	TRBJ2-3	TRBV20-1
CASSFYPMNTGELFF	TRBJ2-2	TRBV12-3/TRBV12-4
CSVALSIETQYF	TRBJ2-5	TRBV29-1
CASSRDRVRYYGYTF	TRBJ1-2	TRBV7-2
CATSRDILAGDVNTQYF	TRBJ2-3	TRBV15
CASSTYRVGEQFF	TRBJ2-1	TRBV12-3/TRBV12-4